This TCR beta chain came from a study of blood T cell repertoires in COVID-19. Study details: COVID-19 samples collected from the United States, Italy and Spain covered acute and convalescent phases.

Repertoires were generated with immunoSEQ multiplex PCR, while TCRdb's copy carries only in-frame clones and drops some. In the table there are 250,000 or so clones, about 85% of which are singletons. The CDR3 spans 15 residues. The J segment lost 7 bases and the V segment lost 7 bases, leaving 14 bases of the junction unmatched. Per the germline V gene, CDR1 is MDHEN and CDR2 is SYDVKM. The sequenced sample was peripheral blood. The rearrangement uses TRBV28 and TRBJ1-2; the match to TRBD1 covers 8 bases. The sequence derives from a man aged 25-45 years who had recovered from COVID-19. The CDR3 loop reads CASTQLTRTGFGYTF. The CDR3 nucleotides read TGTGCCAGCACCCAATTAACACGGACAGGGTTTGGCTACACCTTC.